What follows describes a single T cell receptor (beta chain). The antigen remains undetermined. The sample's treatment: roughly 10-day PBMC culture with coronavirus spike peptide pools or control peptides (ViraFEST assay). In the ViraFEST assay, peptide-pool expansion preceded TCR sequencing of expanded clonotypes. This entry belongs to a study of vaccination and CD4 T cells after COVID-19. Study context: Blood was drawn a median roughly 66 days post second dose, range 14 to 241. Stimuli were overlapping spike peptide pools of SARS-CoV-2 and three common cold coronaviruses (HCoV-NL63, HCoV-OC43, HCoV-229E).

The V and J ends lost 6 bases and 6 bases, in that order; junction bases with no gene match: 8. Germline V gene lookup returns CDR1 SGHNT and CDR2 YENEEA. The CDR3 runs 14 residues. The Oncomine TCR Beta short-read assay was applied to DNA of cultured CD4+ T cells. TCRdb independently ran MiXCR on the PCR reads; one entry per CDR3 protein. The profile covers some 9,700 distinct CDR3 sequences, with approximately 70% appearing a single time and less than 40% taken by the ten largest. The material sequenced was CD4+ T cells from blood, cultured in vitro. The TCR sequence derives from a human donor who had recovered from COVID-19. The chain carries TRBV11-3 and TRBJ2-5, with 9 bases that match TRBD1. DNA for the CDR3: TGTGCCAGCAGATCGGGACAGGGTGGGAAGACCCAGTACTTC. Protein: CASRSGQGGKTQYF.